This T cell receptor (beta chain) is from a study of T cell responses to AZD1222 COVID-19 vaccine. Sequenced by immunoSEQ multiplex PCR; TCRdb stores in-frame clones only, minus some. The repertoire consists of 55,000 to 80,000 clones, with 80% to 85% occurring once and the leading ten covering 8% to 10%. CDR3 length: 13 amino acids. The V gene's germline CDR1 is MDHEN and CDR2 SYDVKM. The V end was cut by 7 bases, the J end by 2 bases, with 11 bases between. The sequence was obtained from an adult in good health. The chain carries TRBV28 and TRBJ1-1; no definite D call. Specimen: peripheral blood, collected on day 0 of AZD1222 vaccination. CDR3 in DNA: TGTGCCAGCACCAAAGAGGGTAACACTGAAGCTTTCTTT. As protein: CASTKEGNTEAFF.